This T cell receptor (beta chain) was profiled in a study of CD4+ T cells in melanoma. The CDR3 covers 13 residues. V lost 4 bases to trimming and J lost 5 bases, with 12 bases between them. The germline CDR1 and CDR2 sequences are SGHRS and YFSETQ. About this clone itself: Its cognate antigen is unknown.

The method was immunoSEQ multiplex PCR; TCRdb's version includes in-frame clones alone and lacks a portion of them. The sample records around 110,000 clones, approximately 90% being singletons. General study results and limits: CD8+ T cell, macrophage and B cell function reportedly correlated with neoantigen-specific CD4+ T cells.

Material: peripheral blood. The sequence derives from a human donor with melanoma. The genes are TRBV5-1 and TRBJ2-5; D unclear. The chain's CDR3 is CASSLELGETQYF. In DNA form, the CDR3 reads TGCGCCAGCAGCCTAGAGTTGGGGGAGACCCAGTACTTC.